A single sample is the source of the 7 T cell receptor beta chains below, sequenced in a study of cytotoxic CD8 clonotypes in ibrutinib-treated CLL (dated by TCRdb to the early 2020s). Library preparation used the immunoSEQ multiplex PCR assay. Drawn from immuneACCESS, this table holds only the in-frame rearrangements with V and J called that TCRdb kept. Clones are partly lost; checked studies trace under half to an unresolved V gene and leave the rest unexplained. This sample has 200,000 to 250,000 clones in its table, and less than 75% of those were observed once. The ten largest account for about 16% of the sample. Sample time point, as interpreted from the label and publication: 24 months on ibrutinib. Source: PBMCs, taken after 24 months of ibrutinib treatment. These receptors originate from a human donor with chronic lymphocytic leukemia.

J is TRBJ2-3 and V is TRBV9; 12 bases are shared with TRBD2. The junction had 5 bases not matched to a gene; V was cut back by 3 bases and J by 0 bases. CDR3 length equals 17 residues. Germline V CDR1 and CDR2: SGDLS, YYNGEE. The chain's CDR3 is CASSASGTSGSTDTQYF. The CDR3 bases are TGTGCCAGCAGCGCCTCTGGGACTAGCGGGAGCACAGATACGCAGTATTTT.

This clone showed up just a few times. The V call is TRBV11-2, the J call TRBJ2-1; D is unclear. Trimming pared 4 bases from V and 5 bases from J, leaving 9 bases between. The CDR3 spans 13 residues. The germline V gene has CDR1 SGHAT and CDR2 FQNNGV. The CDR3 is CASSSIFDNEQFF. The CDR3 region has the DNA TGTGCCAGCAGCTCCATCTTCGACAATGAGCAGTTCTTC.

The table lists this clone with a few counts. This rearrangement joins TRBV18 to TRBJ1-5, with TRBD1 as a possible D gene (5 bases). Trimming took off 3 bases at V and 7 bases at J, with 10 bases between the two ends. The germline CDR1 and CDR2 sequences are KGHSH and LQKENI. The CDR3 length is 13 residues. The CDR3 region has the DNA TGTGCCAGCTCACCCAGAGGGGAGCAGCCCCAGCATTTT. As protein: CASSPRGEQPQHF. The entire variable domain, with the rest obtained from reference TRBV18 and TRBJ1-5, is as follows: NAGVMQNPRHLVRRRGQEARLRCSPMKGHSHVYWYRQLPEEGLKFMVYLQKENIIDESGMPKERFSAEFPKEGPSILRIQQVVRGDSAAYFCASSPRGEQPQHFGDGTRLSIL.

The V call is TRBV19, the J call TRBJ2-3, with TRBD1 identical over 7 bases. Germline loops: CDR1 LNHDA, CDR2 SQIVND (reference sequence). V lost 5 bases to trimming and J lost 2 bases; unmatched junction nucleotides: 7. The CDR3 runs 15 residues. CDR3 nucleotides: TGTGCCAGTAGTTCGGGGACAGCAAACACAGATACGCAGTATTTT. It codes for CASSSGTANTDTQYF.

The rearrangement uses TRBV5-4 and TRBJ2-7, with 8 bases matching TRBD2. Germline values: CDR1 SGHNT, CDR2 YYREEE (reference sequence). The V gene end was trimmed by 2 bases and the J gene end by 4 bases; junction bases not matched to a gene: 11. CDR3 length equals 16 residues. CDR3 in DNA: TGTGCCAGCAGCTTCACGGGTAGCGGGATGTTTTACGAGCAGTACTTC. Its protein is CASSFTGSGMFYEQYF.

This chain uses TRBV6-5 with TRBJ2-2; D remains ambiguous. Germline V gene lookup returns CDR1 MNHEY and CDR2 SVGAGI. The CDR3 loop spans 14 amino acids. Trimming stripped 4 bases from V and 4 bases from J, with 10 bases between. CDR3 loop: CASSLLSSTGELFF. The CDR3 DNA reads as TGTGCCAGCAGTTTATTATCGAGCACCGGGGAGCTGTTTTTT.

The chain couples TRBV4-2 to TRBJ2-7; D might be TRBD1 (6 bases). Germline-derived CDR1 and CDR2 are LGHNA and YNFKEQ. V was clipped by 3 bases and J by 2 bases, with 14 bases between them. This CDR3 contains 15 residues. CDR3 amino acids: CASSQERGFAYEQYF. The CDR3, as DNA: TGTGCCAGCAGCCAGGAGAGGGGGTTCGCCTACGAGCAGTACTTC.